This TCR beta chain originates from a study of cytomegalovirus exposure and HLA in healthy donors. Vbeta (60) and Jbeta (13) primers were used in the PCR. Per the study methods: The count from a later analysis was about 80 million unique TCR beta chains, around 10 million of them shared. Repertoires were generated with immunoSEQ multiplex PCR, while TCRdb's copy carries only in-frame clones and drops some. That table is the source of V, J and clone size, and D and trimming were worked out from the DNA. The sample has roughly 73,000 clones, approximately 78% seen once. Notes on the study in general: Rare TCR sequences dominated, though some public TCRs recurred in many donors.

The germline gives CDR1 SGDLS, CDR2 YYNGEE. The V segment lost 3 bases and the J segment 2 bases; nucleotides outside the gene matches: 2. The CDR3 loop spans 14 amino acids. With regard to this clone: Its specificity is unknown.

This sequence was found in a man aged 40-55 years in good health and CMV-seronegative. J is TRBJ2-1 and V is TRBV9, with 7 positions matching TRBD1. The sequencing sample was made of PBMCs. DNA for the CDR3: TGTGCCAGCAGCGGGCAGGGGGCCTACAATGAGCAGTTCTTC. It encodes CASSGQGAYNEQFF.